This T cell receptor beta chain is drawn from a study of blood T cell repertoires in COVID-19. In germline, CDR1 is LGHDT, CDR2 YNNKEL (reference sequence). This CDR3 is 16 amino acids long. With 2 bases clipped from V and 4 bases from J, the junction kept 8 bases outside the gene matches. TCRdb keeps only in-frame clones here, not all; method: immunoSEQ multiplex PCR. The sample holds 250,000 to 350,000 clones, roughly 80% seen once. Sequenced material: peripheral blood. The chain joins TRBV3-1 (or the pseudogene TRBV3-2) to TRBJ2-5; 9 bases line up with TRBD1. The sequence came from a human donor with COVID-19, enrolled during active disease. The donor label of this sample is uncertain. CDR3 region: CASSQPGQGERETQYF. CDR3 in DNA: TGTGCCAGCAGCCAACCGGGACAGGGCGAGAGAGAGACCCAGTACTTC.